The clone carrying this T cell receptor (beta chain) was seen a handful of times. UMIs and a universal primer site were added when TCR cDNA was made by 5'RACE template switching. TCRdb called the 5' RACE reads again in MiXCR, with one record for every CDR3 protein. The sample contains approximately 170,000 distinct CDR3 sequences, approximately 9.9% of which appear only once. The length of the CDR3 is 13 residues. The trim removed 6 bases at V and 6 bases at J, leaving 7 bases unmatched. CDR1 is MDHEN, CDR2 SYDVKM, per germline. This specimen belongs to a study of T cells after yellow fever vaccination.

This clonotype was obtained from a man in his late teens or twenties who received the YFV17D yellow fever vaccine. The chain combines TRBV28 with TRBJ1-1; TRBD1 matches 7 bases. The sample here was CD8+ T cells sorted from PBMCs, taken 15 days after the yellow fever booster vaccination. The CDR3 loop reads CASRPRGSPEAFF. DNA of the CDR3: TGTGCCAGCAGGCCCAGGGGGTCCCCTGAAGCTTTCTTT.